This TCR beta chain was documented in a study of human T cells and chemical hapten exposure. General study points: Counts of TCRs above 1 in 1000 frequency stayed unchanged with DPC sensitization.

Remarks on this clonotype: The antigen remains unidentified.

As to time point: patch test 1, 2 weeks after DPC sensitization. Documented treatment: therapeutic diphenylcyclopropenone sensitization with weekly scalp DPC. Blood, whole and unfractionated, served as the source for total RNA extraction. Each cDNA molecule in the library carried unique molecular identifiers. TCRdb processed the RACE reads anew with MiXCR; each CDR3 protein has one entry. The data contain under 200,000 distinct CDR3 sequences, 14% of them singletons. Germline V gene sequence: CDR1 SGHTA, CDR2 FQGNSA. The CDR3 totals 14 residues. V gave up 2 bases and J gave up 5 bases, with 12 bases separating them.

The sequence was collected from a woman in her twenties or thirties with alopecia areata. Some clones in this sample may be carry-over from other donors' samples. V usage is TRBV7-2 and J usage is TRBJ2-5; TRBD2 is a possible D gene (6 bases). The input for sequencing was whole blood, taken in connection with sensitization to the hapten diphenylcyclopropenone (DPC). CDR3 loop: CASSLTPGAETQYF. CDR3 sequence (DNA): TGTGCCAGCAGCTTAACCCCGGGAGCGGAGACCCAGTACTTC.